This T cell receptor beta chain was recovered during a study of CD8+ T cells in alopecia areata. General study results and limits: With patients, TCR sharing proved less clear than in mice, a difference possibly related to HLA.

RNA, once extracted, was reverse transcribed into cDNA for use as the sequencing template. Libraries were prepared by immunoSEQ multiplex PCR; TCRdb keeps only in-frame clonotypes and omits some of them. There are 150,000 to 200,000 clones in the sample; 59% occur only once, and roughly 14% lies in the top ten. Cell sorting was applied to PBMCs, and CD4+ and CD8+ T cells were collected. With regard to this clone: Its antigen is as yet unknown.

V lost 4 bases and J lost 1; bases outside the gene matches: 6. Germline V CDR1 and CDR2: GTSNPN, SVGIG (reference sequence). This CDR3 contains 14 residues. This TCR was recovered from a human donor with alopecia areata. V is TRBV30 and J is TRBJ2-5; 7 bases agree with TRBD1. The starting material was CD4+ T cells sorted from blood, obtained at week 0. Written as DNA, the CDR3 is TGTGCCTGGATAAAACAGGGGTTCCAAGAGACCCAGTACTTC. Amino acid sequence: CAWIKQGFQETQYF. Full variable domain (missing parts from reference TRBV30 and TRBJ2-5): SQTIHQWPATLVQPVGSPLSLECTVEGTSNPNLYWYRQAAGRGLQLLFYSVGIGQISSEVPQNLSASRPQDRQFILSSKKLLLSDSGFYLCAWIKQGFQETQYFGPGTRLLVL.